This paragraph reports one T cell receptor beta chain. Sequencing used immunoSEQ multiplex PCR; TCRdb keeps in-frame clones, though not all of them. The data hold about 55,000 clones, with roughly three quarters observed a single time. The data were obtained in a study of OX40 agonist ivuxolimab in advanced cancers. Overall study: Checkpoint inhibitors had been given previously to over 30% of patients.

CDR1 and CDR2 from the germline V gene are MNHEY and SMNVEV (reference sequence). V was clipped by 3 bases and J by 1 base, with 14 bases between them. The CDR3 totals 16 residues. The sequence was collected from an adult with an advanced solid tumor such as melanoma, head and neck, liver or kidney cancer. The rearrangement joins TRBV27 to TRBJ2-3; D is unresolved. The specimen comprised CD4+ or CD8+ T cells sorted from blood, sampled in a trial of the OX40 agonist ivuxolimab. DNA for the CDR3: TGTGCCAGCAGTTTCACGACGTATGCCCGCACAGATACGCAGTATTTT. Translation gives CASSFTTYARTDTQYF.